The subject of this entry is one T cell receptor (beta chain). This receptor's antigen is unknown. No much larger clonotype is one base removed from it; base qualities were not supplied. This entry comes from a study of blood T cells in healthy people across ages (dated by TCRdb to the mid-2010s). Looking at the study overall: In model experiments, template switching captured roughly one uniquely barcoded TCR beta cDNA molecule for every two T cells. For two donors (one aged 18 to 30 and one aged 80 or older), the study analyzed two additional independent replicas of 1 million unique cDNA reads from the same blood draw. To avoid experimental bias, donors of different ages were spread randomly across the sequencing lanes. Age-related changes in TCR beta repertoire diversity were measured in the study by deep sequencing normalized with unique cDNA molecular identifiers. The donors were divided into four age groups: young (average approximately 16 years), middle-aged (approximately 39), aged (about 60) and long-lived (about 79).

Beyond this particular receptor, the publication reports: Because the CMV infection status of the donors was unknown, age-related changes in expanded clonotypes may potentially have been confounded. Estimates of total diversity based on one million sequenced T cells were considered lower bounds and underestimates. As age increased, observed TCR beta diversity per million T cells dropped in a roughly linear way, and a significant reduction was already evident by age 40. Observed TCR beta diversity correlated strongly with the percentage of naive T cells measured by flow cytometry. Compared with the aged group, more naive CD4+ T cells, fewer expanded clones and increased TCR diversity were shown by the long-lived group, suggesting age selection. Since profiling was done on bulk unsorted PBMCs, naive and antigen-experienced compartments could not be conclusively compared.

The donors were around 39 Caucasian individuals from Russia, aged 6 to 90 years, who were systemically healthy. Roughly 10 milliliters of peripheral blood were drawn from each donor into EDTA-treated Vacutainer tubes. Ficoll-Paque density-gradient centrifugation was used to isolate PBMCs, with at least 6.5 million obtained per sample. Total RNA was extracted from PBMCs with Trizol reagent, with at least 5.5 micrograms obtained per sample. For every donor, flow cytometry on a PBMC aliquot measured the percentage of naive CD45RAhigh/CD27high T cells. Cut back by 5 bases and 0 bases, the V and J ends lie 20 bases apart. The germline V gene yields SGHTA for CDR1 and FQGNSA for CDR2. The cysteine opens and the phenylalanine closes a CDR3 of 18 amino acids. Only the CDR3 part of the read is kept: 54 bases, read in frame from the first base. The library was obtained by 5' RACE. TCRdb names Illumina HiSeq 2500 as the instrument used. A second PCR of roughly 7 to 11 cycles was performed with a sample-barcoded 5' primer and a J-beta primer mix. A unique molecular identifier was introduced onto each TCR beta cDNA molecule by a template-switch 5' adaptor carrying 12 random nucleotides. Each sample yielded at least 3 million CDR3-containing paired-end reads. First-strand cDNA synthesis was performed from all RNA using the Mint cDNA synthesis kit, with priming by a TRBC-specific oligonucleotide. All cDNA was treated with uracil-DNA glycosylase and then went through a first 18-cycle PCR with the universal primers M1SS and BC2_uni_R. For the original study's pipeline: Normalization of each sample was performed by random selection of 1 million high-quality reads, each carrying a distinct molecular identifier. Reads sharing molecular identifiers were discarded rather than binned into consensus sequences. CDR3 identification, clonotype clustering and error correction used MiTCR with a Q25 quality threshold and the strictest error-elimination algorithm. A nonparametric unseen species model with Euler transformation was used to estimate a lower bound on total TCR beta diversity. TCRdb redid the processing of the public reads, applying fastp at Q25 and MiXCR, and retained in-frame beta chains. Records with the same CDR3 protein are collapsed into one entry carrying the most frequent genes and DNA. TCRdb assigned the V and J calls; the authors' analysis was not used. This sample lists fewer than 750,000 distinct CDR3 sequences; more than 45% were detected once. Around 24% of the sample is in the top ten clones.

The sequencing input was blood. This TCR was recovered from an elderly man in good health. The chain joins TRBV7-2 to TRBJ2-4; the D region is possibly TRBD1 or TRBD2, each matching across 5 bases. The nucleotide sequence is given as TGTGCCAGCAGCCCCTATGGGGGAAGGAATCTAGCCAAAAACATTCAGTACTTC. This is translated as CASSPYGGRNLAKNIQYF.